Listed here are 8 T cell receptor beta chains from one sample, sequenced in a study of identical twins. TCRdb re-derived calls from the 5' RACE reads in MiXCR, one entry per CDR3 protein. The profile shows hundreds of thousands of distinct CDR3 sequences, approximately 13% of them singletons. This sample also belongs to another study, concerning yellow fever vaccine responses in identical twins.

Sequences were obtained from PBMCs. The source is a young woman in good health.

This rearrangement joins TRBV20-1 to TRBJ1-1; 8 nucleotides line up with TRBD1. V lost 4 bases and J lost 3; bases outside the gene matches: 4. Germline V lookup: CDR1 DFQATT, CDR2 SNEGSKA (reference sequence). This CDR3 has 13 residues. The DNA for the CDR3 is TGCAGTGCTACGGGACAGGAAGACACTGAAGCTTTCTTT. Its protein is CSATGQEDTEAFF.

The chain joins TRBV2 to TRBJ2-2; no firm D call. The V and J ends lost 7 bases and 0 bases respectively, with 12 bases between them. CDR3 length: 15 residues. Looked up from germline, CDR1 is SNHLY and CDR2 is FYNNEI. The CDR3 DNA is TGTGCCAGCACTAGAATTAGCACGAACACCGGGGAGCTGTTTTTT. Protein: CASTRISTNTGELFF.

This clonotype was seen only a few times. The chain joins TRBV28 to TRBJ2-1; 12 positions match TRBD2. The V gene end was trimmed by 5 bases and the J gene end by 2 bases; junction bases not matched to a gene: 7. Germline V gene data show CDR1 as MDHEN and CDR2 as SYDVKM. This CDR3 contains 17 residues. In DNA, the CDR3 is TGTGCCAGCAGTGGTAGACTAGCGGGAGTAACCTACAATGAGCAGTTCTTC. The encoded protein is CASSGRLAGVTYNEQFF.

This clonotype was counted at least ten times. The chain carries TRBV3-1 and TRBJ1-1; no reliable D call. Germline V gene lookup returns CDR1 LGHDT and CDR2 YNNKEL (reference sequence). Trimming took 4 bases from V and 1 from J, leaving 7 bases between them. The CDR3 loop spans 13 amino acids. CDR3 nucleotide sequence: TGTGCCAGCAGCCGCACACCGAACACTGAAGCTTTCTTT. It yields the protein CASSRTPNTEAFF.

J is TRBJ2-3 and V is TRBV5-1; no clear D gene. The V end was cut by 4 bases, the J end by 0 bases, with 15 bases between. Germline assignment: CDR1 SGHRS and CDR2 YFSETQ. This CDR3 comprises 16 residues. DNA for the CDR3: TGCGCCAGCAGCGCCACGTTAGGATCTAGCACAGATACGCAGTATTTT. Translating gives CASSATLGSSTDTQYF.

The chain has TRBV6-1 and TRBJ2-4, with D possibly TRBD1 on 5 matching bases. V gave up 6 bases and J gave up 0 bases, with 9 bases separating them. Germline-derived CDR1 and CDR2 are MNHNS and SASEGT. The CDR3 is made up of 14 amino acids. DNA for the CDR3: TGTGCCAGCAGAGGGGCCCTAGCCAAAAACATTCAGTACTTC. This sequence encodes CASRGALAKNIQYF.

A few counts support this clonotype. This chain links TRBV7-2 with TRBJ2-3, with unresolved D. CDR3 length: 12 amino acids. V gave up 3 bases and J gave up 7 bases, with 8 bases separating them. Germline V CDR1 and CDR2: SGHTA, FQGNSA. CDR3 residues: CASSLDRNTQYF. The DNA for the CDR3 is TGTGCCAGCAGCTTGGACCGGAATACGCAGTATTTT.

This clonotype was counted between two and nine times. The gene calls are TRBV3-1 and TRBJ2-1; 8 bases line up with TRBD2. Trimming at V came to 0 bases and at J to 4 bases, leaving 5 bases not matched to a gene. The CDR3 is made up of 16 amino acids. CDR1 is LGHDT and CDR2 is YNNKEL in the germline V gene (reference sequence). The CDR3 loop is CASSQEFSGVYNEQFF. The CDR3 DNA sequence: TGTGCCAGCAGCCAAGAGTTTAGCGGGGTATACAATGAGCAGTTCTTC.